This T cell receptor (beta chain) was identified during a study of chemoradiotherapy in HPV16-positive cancers. V trimming: 4 bases; J trimming: 5 bases; junction bases outside the gene matches: 5. The length of the CDR3 is 16 residues. The V gene's germline CDR1 is LGHNA and CDR2 YNFKEQ. The protocol was immunoSEQ multiplex PCR, while the TCRdb copy is restricted to in-frame clones and leaves out a portion. The table has fewer than 20,000 clones, roughly 80% seen once. The starting material was blood, obtained from a patient who underwent chemoradiotherapy. This TCR was recovered from a human donor with HPV-associated anogenital cancer. V is TRBV4-2 and J is TRBJ2-2; 12 bases match TRBD2. CDR3 in DNA: TGTGCCAGCAGCCGTCGGACTAGCGGGGAGACCGGGGAGCTGTTTTTT. Translation gives CASSRRTSGETGELFF.